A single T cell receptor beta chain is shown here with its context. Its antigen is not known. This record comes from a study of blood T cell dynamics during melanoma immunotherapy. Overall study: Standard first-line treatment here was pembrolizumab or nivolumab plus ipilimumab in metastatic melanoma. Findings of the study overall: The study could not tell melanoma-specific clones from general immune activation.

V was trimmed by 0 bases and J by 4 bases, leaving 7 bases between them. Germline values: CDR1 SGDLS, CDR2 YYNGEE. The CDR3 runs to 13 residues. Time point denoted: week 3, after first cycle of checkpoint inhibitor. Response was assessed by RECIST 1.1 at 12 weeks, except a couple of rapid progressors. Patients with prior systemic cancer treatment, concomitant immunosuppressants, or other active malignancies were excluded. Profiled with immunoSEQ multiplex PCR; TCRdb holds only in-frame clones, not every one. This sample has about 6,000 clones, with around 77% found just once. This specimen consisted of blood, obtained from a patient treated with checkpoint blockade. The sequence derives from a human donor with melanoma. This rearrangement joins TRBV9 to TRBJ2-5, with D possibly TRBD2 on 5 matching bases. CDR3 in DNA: TGTGCCAGCAGCGTAGCTGGAGGAGAGACCCAGTACTTC. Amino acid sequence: CASSVAGGETQYF.